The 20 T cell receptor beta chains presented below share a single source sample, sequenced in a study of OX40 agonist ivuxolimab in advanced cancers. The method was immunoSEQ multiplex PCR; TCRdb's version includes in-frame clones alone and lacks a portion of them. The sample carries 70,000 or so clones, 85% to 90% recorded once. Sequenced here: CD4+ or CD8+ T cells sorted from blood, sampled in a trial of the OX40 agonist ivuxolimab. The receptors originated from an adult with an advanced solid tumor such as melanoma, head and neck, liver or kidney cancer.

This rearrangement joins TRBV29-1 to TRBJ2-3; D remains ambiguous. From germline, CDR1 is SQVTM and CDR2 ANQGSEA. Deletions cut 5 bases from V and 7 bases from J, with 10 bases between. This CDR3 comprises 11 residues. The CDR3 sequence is CSVRFLNTQYF. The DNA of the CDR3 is TGCAGCGTTCGCTTCCTAAATACGCAGTATTTT.

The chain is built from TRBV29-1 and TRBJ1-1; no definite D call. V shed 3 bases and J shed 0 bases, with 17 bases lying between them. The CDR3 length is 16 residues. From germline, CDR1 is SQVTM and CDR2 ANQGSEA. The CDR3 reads CSVDGGSPDMNTEAFF. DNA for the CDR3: TGCAGCGTTGATGGCGGCAGTCCGGATATGAACACTGAAGCTTTCTTT. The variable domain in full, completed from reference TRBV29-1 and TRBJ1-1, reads SAVISQKPSRDICQRGTSLTIQCQVDSQVTMMFWYRQQPGQSLTLIATANQGSEATYESGFVIDKFPISRPNLTFSTLTVSNMSPEDSSIYLCSVDGGSPDMNTEAFFGQGTRLTVV.

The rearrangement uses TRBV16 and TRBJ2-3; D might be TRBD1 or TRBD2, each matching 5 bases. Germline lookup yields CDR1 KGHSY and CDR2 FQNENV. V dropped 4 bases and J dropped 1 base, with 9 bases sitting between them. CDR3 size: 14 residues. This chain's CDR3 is CASSRWDGTDTQYF. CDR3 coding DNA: TGTGCCAGCAGCCGATGGGACGGCACAGATACGCAGTATTTT.

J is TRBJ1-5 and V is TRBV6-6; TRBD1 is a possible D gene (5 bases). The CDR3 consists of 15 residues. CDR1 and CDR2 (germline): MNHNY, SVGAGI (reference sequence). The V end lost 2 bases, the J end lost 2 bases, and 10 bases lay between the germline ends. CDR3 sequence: CASSYTGVGNQPQHF. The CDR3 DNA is TGTGCCAGCAGTTACACGGGGGTTGGCAATCAGCCCCAGCATTTT.

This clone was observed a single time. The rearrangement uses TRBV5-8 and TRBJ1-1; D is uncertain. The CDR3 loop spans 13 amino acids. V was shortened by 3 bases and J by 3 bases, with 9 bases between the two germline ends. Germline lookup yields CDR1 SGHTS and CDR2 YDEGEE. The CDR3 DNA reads TGTGCCAGCAGCTCCCTGGGCGACACTGAAGCTTTCTTT. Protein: CASSSLGDTEAFF.

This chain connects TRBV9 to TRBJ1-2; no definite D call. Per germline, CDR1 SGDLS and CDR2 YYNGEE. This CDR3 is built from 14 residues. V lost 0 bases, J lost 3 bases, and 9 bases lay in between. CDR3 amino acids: CASSVEAQYYGYTF. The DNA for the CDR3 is TGTGCCAGCAGCGTAGAAGCACAATACTATGGCTACACCTTC.

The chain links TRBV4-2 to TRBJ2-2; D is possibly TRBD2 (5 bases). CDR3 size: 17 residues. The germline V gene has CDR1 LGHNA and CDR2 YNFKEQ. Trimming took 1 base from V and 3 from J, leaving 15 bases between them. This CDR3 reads CASSQVSGGPYTGELFF. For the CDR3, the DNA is TGTGCCAGCAGCCAAGTGAGCGGAGGACCCTACACCGGGGAGCTGTTTTTT.

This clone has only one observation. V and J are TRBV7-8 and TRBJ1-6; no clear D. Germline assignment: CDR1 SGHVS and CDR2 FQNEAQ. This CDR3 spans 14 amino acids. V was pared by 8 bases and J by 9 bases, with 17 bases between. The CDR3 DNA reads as TGTGCCAGCGCGAAGAGTGGGGAGGCTTCACCCCTCCACTTT. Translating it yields CASAKSGEASPLHF.

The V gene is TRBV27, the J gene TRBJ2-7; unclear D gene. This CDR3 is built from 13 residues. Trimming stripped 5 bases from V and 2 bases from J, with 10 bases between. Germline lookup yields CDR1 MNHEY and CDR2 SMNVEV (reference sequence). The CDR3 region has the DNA TGTGCCAGCAGTCCTCTTCCCACCTACGAGCAGTACTTC. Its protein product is CASSPLPTYEQYF.

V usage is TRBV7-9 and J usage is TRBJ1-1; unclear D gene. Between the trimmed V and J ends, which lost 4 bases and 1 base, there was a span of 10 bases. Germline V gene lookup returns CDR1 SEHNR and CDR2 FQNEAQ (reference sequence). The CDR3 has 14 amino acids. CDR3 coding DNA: TGTGCCAGCAGCTCTGGGGATGGGAACACTGAAGCTTTCTTT. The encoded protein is CASSSGDGNTEAFF.

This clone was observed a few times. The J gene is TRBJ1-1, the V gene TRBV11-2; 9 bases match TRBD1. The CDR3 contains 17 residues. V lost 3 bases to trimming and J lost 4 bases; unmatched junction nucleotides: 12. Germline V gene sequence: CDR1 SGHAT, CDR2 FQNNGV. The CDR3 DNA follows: TGTGCCAGCAGCTTCGTACCCTTTGGACAGGGGAGCACTGAAGCTTTCTTT. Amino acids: CASSFVPFGQGSTEAFF.

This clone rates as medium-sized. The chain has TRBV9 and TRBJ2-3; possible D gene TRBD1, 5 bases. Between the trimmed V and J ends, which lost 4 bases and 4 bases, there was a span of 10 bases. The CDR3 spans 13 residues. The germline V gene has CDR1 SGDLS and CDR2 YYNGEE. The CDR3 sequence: CASSPGHSDTQYF. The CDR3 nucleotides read TGTGCCAGCAGCCCAGGACATTCAGATACGCAGTATTTT.

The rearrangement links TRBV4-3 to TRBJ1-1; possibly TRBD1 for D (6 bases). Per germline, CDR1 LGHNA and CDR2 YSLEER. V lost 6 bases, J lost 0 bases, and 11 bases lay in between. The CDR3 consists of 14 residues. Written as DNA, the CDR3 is TGCGCCAGCAGACACACAGGGTTGAACACTGAAGCTTTCTTT. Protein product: CASRHTGLNTEAFF.

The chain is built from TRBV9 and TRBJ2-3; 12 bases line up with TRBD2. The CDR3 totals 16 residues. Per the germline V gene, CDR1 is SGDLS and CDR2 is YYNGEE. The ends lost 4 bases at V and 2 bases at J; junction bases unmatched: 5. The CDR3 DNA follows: TGTGCCAGCAGCACACCTAGCGGGGGGGCCACAGATACGCAGTATTTT. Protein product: CASSTPSGGATDTQYF.

CDR3 nucleotide sequence: TGTGCCAGCAGTTTCCTCCCTCTGGGGGATAATTCACCCCTCCACTTT. It encodes CASSFLPLGDNSPLHF. The V gene is TRBV27, the J gene TRBJ1-6; possibly TRBD1 for D (5 bases). The length of the CDR3 is 16 residues. Trimming cost V 3 bases and J 5 bases, with 14 bases left between them. Germline CDR1 is MNHEY and CDR2 is SMNVEV (reference sequence).

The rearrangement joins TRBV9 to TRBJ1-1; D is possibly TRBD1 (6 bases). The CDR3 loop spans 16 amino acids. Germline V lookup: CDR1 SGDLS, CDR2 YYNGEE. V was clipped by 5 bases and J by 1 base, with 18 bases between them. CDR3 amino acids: CASSEGGGNGNTEAFF. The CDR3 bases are TGTGCCAGCAGTGAGGGGGGCGGCAATGGGAACACTGAAGCTTTCTTT.

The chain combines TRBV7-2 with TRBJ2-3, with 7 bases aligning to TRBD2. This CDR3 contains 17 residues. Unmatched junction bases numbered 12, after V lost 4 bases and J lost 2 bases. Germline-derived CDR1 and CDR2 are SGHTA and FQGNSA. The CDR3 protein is CASSSGRRESTTDTQYF. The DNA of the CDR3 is TGTGCCAGCAGCTCTGGGCGGCGGGAGTCGACCACAGATACGCAGTATTTT.

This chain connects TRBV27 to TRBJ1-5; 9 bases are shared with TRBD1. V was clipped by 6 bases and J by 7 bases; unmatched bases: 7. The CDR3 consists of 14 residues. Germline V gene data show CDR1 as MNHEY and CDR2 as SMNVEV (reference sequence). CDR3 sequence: CASRVTGGGQPQHF. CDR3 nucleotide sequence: TGTGCCAGCAGAGTTACAGGGGGCGGGCAGCCCCAGCATTTT.

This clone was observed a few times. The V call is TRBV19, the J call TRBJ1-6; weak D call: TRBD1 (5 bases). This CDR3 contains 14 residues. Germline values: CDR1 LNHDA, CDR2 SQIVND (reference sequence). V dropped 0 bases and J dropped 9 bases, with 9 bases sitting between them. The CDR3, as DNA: TGTGCCAGTAGTATAGAAGGGGCTCGTTCACCCCTCCACTTT. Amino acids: CASSIEGARSPLHF.

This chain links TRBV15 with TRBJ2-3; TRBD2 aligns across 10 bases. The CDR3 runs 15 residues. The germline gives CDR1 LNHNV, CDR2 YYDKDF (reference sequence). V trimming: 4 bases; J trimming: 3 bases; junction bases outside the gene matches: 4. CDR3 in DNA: TGTGCCACCAGCAAGCGGGGGGGCCTTACAGATACGCAGTATTTT. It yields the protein CATSKRGGLTDTQYF.